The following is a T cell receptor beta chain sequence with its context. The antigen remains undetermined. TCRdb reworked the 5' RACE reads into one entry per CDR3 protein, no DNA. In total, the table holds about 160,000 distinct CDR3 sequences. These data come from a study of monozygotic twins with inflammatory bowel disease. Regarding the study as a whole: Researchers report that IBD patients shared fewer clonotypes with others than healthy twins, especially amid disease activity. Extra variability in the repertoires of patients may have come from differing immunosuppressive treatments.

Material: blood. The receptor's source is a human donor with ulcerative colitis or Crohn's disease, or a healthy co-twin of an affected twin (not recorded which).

The CDR3 sequence: CSVDNRMGNIQYF. The J gene is TRBJ2-4, the V gene TRBV29-1. CDR1 and CDR2 (germline): SQVTM, ANQGSEA. The CDR3 consists of 13 residues.